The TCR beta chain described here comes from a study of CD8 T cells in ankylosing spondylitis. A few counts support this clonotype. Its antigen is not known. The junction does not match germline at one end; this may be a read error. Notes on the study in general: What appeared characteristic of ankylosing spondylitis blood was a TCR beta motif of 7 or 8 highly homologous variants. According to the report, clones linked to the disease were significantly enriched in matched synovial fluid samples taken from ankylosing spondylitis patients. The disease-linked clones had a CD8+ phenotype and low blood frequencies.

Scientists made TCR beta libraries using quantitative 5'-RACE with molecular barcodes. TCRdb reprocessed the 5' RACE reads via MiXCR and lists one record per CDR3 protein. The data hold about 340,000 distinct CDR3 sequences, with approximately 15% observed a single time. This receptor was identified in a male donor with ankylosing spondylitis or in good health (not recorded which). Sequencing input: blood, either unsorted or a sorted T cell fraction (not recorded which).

CDR3 residues: CSASPDRGYSEQFF. The CDR3 DNA sequence: TGCAGTGCGTCCCCGGACAGGGGTTACAGTGAGCAGTTCTTC. This chain joins TRBV20-1 and TRBJ2-1, with TRBD1 matching 9 bases. The CDR3 extends over 14 amino acids. The V gene's germline CDR1 is DFQATT and CDR2 SNEGSKA (reference sequence).